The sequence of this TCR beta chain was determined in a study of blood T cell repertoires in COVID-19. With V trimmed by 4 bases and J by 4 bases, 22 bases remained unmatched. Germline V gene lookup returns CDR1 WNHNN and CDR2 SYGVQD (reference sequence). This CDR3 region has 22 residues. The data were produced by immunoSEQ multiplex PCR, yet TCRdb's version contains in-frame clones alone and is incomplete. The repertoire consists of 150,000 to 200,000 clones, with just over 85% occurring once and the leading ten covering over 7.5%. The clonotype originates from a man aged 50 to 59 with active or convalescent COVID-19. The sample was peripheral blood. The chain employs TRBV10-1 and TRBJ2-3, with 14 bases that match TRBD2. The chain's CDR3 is CASSGDYSGTSGRGVGSDTQYF. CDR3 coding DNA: TGCGCCAGCAGTGGCGACTATTCCGGGACTAGCGGGAGAGGGGTCGGGTCAGATACGCAGTATTTT.